The clone carrying this TCR beta chain was seen a few times. The target antigen is unknown. These data belong to a study of human T cells and chemical hapten exposure. Findings and limits, study-wide: PT1 expanded TCR counts correlated positively with patch test score.

The time point here: pre-sensitization, week 0. Described treatment: therapeutic diphenylcyclopropenone sensitization with weekly scalp DPC. Blood collection happened ahead of applying each patch test. This CDR3 is built from 13 residues. CDR1 is MNHEY, CDR2 SMNVEV, per germline (reference sequence). V lost 6 bases, J lost 5 bases, and 0 bases stayed unmatched. Within the library, unique molecular identifiers were attached to each individual cDNA molecule. TCRdb re-derived calls from the RACE reads in MiXCR, one entry per CDR3 protein. The sample has 200,000 to 300,000 distinct CDR3 sequences, about 9% seen once.

This TCR was recovered from a woman between 40 and 50 years old with alopecia areata. Some clones in this sample may be carry-over from other donors' samples. The J gene is TRBJ2-1, the V gene TRBV27, with 11 bases identical to TRBD2. The sample consisted of whole blood, taken in connection with sensitization to the hapten diphenylcyclopropenone (DPC). The CDR3 sequence: CASRGLADNEQFF. In DNA, the CDR3 is TGTGCCAGCAGGGGACTAGCGGACAATGAGCAGTTCTTC.